Presented here are 4 T cell receptor beta chains from one specimen sequenced in a study of beta chain features in type 1 diabetes. Expressed TCRB transcripts got sequenced, as all isolated RNA was reverse transcribed. Profiled with immunoSEQ multiplex PCR; TCRdb holds only in-frame clones, not every one. The sample carries 640,000 or so clones, over 10% recorded once. Overall study findings and caveats: In all four CD4+ subsets, TCRB CDR3 length was significantly, moderately reduced in type 1 diabetes.

No antigen has been assigned to these receptors. Sequencing was performed on naive CD4+ T cells from blood. The receptors stem from a man between 18 and 35 years old with type 1 diabetes.

The chain couples TRBV6-1 to TRBJ1-6; 9 bases fit TRBD1. This CDR3 has 15 residues. CDR1 is MNHNS and CDR2 is SASEGT in the germline V gene. J gave up 7 bases and V 4 bases, and 5 bases lay outside the gene matches. CDR3 protein: CASSGGTGPNSPLHF. The CDR3 DNA follows: TGTGCCAGCAGTGGTGGGACAGGGCCAAATTCACCCCTCCACTTT.

This clone turned up a few times. The chain is built from TRBV19 and TRBJ2-7; tentatively, D is TRBD2 (5 bases). The CDR3 length is 14 residues. V shed 0 bases and J shed 3 bases, with 9 bases lying between them. From germline, CDR1 is LNHDA and CDR2 SQIVND (reference sequence). The DNA for the CDR3 is TGTGCCAGTAGTATAGATCACCGGGGCTACGAGCAGTACTTC. This codes for CASSIDHRGYEQYF.

In this sample, this clone turned up a few times. The chain links TRBV27 to TRBJ2-1; 9 bases match TRBD1. Trimming took 4 bases from V and 6 from J; bases not matched to a gene: 10. Germline V gene sequence: CDR1 MNHEY, CDR2 SMNVEV (reference sequence). The CDR3 sequence is 16 residues long. CDR3 amino acids: CASSSAGTGLFNEQFF. Here the CDR3 DNA reads TGTGCCAGCAGTTCCGCCGGGACAGGGTTGTTCAATGAGCAGTTCTTC.

This clone was found a few times. The chain has TRBV25-1 and TRBJ1-6; D gene uncertain. Germline V gene sequence: CDR1 MGHDK, CDR2 SYGVNS. The CDR3 runs 13 residues. The germline V and J ends were trimmed by 0 bases and 10 bases, with 7 bases remaining between them. The CDR3 here is CASSEYPPSPLHF. CDR3 coding DNA: TGTGCCAGCAGTGAATACCCCCCGTCACCCCTCCACTTT.